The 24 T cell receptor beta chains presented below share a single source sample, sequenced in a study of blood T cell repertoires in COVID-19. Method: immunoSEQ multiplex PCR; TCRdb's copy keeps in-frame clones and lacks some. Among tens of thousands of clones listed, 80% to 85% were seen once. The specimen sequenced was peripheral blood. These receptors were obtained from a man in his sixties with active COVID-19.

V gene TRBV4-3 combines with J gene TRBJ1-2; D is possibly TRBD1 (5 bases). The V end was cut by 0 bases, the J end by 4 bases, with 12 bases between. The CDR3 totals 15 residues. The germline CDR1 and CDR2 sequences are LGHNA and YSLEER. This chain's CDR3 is CASSQDRADLYGYTF. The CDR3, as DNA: TGCGCCAGCAGCCAAGACAGGGCCGACCTCTATGGCTACACCTTC.

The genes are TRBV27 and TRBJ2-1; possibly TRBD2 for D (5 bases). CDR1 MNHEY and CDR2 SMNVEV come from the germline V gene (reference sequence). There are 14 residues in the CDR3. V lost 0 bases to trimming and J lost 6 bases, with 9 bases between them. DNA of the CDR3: TGTGCCAGCAGTTTATCGACGGCGGGCAATGAGCAGTTCTTC. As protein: CASSLSTAGNEQFF.

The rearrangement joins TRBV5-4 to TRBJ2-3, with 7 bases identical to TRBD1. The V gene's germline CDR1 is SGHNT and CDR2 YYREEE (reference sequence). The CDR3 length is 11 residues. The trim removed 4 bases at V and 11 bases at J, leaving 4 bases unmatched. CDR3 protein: CASSPGQQQYF. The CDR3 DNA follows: TGTGCCAGCAGCCCGGGACAGCAGCAGTATTTT.

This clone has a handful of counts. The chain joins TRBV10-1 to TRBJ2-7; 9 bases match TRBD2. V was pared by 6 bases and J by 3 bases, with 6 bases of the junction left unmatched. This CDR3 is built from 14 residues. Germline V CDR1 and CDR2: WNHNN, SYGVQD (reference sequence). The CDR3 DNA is TGCGCCAGCAGAAGGACTAGCGCGTTCTACGAGCAGTACTTC. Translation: CASRRTSAFYEQYF.

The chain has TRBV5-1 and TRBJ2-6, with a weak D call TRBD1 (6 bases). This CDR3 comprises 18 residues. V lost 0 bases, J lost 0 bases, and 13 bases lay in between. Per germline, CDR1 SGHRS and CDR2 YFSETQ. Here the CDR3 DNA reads TGCGCCAGCAGCTTGGCCGGTGACAGGATCTCTGGGGCCAACGTCCTGACTTTC. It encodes CASSLAGDRISGANVLTF.

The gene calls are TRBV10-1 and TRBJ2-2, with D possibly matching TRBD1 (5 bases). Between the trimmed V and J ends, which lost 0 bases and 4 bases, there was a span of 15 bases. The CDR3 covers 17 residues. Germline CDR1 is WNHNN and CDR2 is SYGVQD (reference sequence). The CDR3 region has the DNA TGCGCCAGCAGTGAGTCGAGGACAACGTCGAGCACCGGGGAGCTGTTTTTT. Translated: CASSESRTTSSTGELFF.

This CDR3 reads CASSVLMRRSGNTIYF. Written as DNA, the CDR3 is TGTGCCAGCAGCGTTCTGATGCGGAGGTCTGGAAACACCATATATTTT. The rearrangement joins TRBV28 to TRBJ1-3; D unclear. This CDR3 contains 16 residues. V was clipped by 6 bases and J by 1 base, with 16 bases between them. CDR1 is MDHEN, CDR2 SYDVKM, per germline.

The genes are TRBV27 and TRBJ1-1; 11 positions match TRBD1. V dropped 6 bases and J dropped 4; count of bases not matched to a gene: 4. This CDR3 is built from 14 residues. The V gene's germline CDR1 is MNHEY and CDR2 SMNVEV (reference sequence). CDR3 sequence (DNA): TGTGCCAGCAGGGACGGGACAGGGGGCACTGAAGCTTTCTTT. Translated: CASRDGTGGTEAFF.

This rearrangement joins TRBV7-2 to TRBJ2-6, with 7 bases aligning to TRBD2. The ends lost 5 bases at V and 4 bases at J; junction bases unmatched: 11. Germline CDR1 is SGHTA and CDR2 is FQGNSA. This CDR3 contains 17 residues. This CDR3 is CASSPRGEGSGANVLTF. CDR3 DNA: TGTGCCAGCAGCCCCCGAGGGGAGGGATCCGGGGCCAACGTCCTGACTTTC. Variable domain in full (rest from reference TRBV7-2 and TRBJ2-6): GAGVSQSPSNKVTEKGKDVELRCDPISGHTALYWYRQSLGQGLEFLIYFQGNSAPDKSGLPSDRFSAERTGGSVSTLTIQRTQQEDSAVYLCASSPRGEGSGANVLTFGAGSRLTVL.

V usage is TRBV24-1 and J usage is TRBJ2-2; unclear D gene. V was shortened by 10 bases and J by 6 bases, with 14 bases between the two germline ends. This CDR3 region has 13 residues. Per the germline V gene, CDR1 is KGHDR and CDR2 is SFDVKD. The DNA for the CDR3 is TGTGCCACTACCTCAAACTCGGCCGGGGAGCTGTTTTTT. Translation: CATTSNSAGELFF.

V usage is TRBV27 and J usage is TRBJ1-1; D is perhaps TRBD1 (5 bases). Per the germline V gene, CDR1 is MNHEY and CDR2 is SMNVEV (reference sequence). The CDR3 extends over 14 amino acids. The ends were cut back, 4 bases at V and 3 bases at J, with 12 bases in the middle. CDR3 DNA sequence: TGTGCCAGCAGTTGGGTTACAGGCGACACTGAAGCTTTCTTT. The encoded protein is CASSWVTGDTEAFF.

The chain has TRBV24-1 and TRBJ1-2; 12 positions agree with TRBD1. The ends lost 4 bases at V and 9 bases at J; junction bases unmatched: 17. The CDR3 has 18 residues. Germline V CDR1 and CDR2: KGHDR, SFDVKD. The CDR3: CATSDPEGTGGLRGSYTF. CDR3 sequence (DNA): TGTGCCACCAGTGACCCCGAAGGGACAGGGGGCCTCCGTGGTAGCTACACCTTC.

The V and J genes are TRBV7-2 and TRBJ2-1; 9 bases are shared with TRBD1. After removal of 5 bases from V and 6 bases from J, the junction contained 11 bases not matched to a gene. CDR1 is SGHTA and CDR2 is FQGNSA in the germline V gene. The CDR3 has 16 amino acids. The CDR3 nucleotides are TGTGCCAGCAGCCGCTCCGGGACAGGGATGTTCAATGAGCAGTTCTTC. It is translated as CASSRSGTGMFNEQFF.

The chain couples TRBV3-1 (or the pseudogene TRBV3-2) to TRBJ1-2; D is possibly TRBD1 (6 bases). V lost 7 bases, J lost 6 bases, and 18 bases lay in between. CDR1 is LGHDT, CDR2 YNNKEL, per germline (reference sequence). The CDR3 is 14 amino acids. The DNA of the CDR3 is TGTGCCAGCAACCAGGGGTGGCAGGGAAATGGCTACACCTTC. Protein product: CASNQGWQGNGYTF.

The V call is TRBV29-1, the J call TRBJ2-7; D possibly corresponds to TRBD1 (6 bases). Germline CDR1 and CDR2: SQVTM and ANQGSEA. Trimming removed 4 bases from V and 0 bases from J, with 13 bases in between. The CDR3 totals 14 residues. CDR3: CSVVVGAYSYEQYF. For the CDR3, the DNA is TGCAGCGTTGTGGTGGGGGCCTACTCCTACGAGCAGTACTTC.

DNA for the CDR3: TGTGCCAGTAGTTTTACAGGGCCCGGGGAGCTGTTTTTT. Its translation: CASSFTGPGELFF. The V and J genes are TRBV19 and TRBJ2-2; D may be TRBD1 (6 bases). In germline, CDR1 is LNHDA, CDR2 SQIVND (reference sequence). The CDR3 is 13 residues long. V dropped 5 bases and J dropped 6 bases, with 10 bases sitting between them.

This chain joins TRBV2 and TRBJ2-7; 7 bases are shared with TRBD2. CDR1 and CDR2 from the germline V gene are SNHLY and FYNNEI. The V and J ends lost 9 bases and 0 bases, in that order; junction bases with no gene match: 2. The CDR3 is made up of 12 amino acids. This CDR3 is CASSGSSYEQYF. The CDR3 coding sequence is TGTGCCAGTAGCGGGTCCTCCTACGAGCAGTACTTC.

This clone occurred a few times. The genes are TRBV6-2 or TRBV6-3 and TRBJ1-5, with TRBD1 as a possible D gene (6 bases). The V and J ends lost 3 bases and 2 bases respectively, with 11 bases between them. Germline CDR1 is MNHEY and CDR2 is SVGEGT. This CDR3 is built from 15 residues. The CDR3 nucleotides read TGTGCCAGCAGTTATACAGGGACGGGCAATCAGCCCCAGCATTTT. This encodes CASSYTGTGNQPQHF.

The CDR3 sequence is CASSYRTGSINIQYF. The CDR3 DNA sequence: TGTGCCAGCAGCTATCGAACAGGGAGTATAAACATTCAGTACTTC. J is TRBJ2-4 and V is TRBV11-2, with D perhaps TRBD1 (6 bases). CDR1 is SGHAT and CDR2 is FQNNGV in the germline V gene. This CDR3 region has 15 residues. V dropped 4 bases and J dropped 6 bases, with 16 bases sitting between them. The variable domain in full, with the rest retrieved from reference TRBV11-2 and TRBJ2-4, is EAGVAQSPRYKIIEKRQSVAFWCNPISGHATLYWYQQILGQGPKLLIQFQNNGVVDDSQLPKDRFSAERLKGVDSTLKIQPAKLEDSAVYLCASSYRTGSINIQYFGAGTRLSVL.

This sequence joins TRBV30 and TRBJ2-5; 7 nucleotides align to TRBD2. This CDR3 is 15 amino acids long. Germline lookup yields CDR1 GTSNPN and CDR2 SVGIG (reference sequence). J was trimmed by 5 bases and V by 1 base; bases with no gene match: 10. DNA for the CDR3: TGTGCCTGGAGTGGTGCGCGGGGGTTGTCGGAGACCCAGTACTTC. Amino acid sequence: CAWSGARGLSETQYF.

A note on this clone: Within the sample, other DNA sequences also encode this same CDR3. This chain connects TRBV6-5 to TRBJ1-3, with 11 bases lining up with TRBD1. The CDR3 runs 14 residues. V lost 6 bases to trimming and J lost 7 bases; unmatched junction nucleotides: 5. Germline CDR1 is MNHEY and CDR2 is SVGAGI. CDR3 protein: CASSYGTGGNTIYF. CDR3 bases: TGTGCCAGCAGCTACGGGACAGGGGGGAACACCATATATTTT.

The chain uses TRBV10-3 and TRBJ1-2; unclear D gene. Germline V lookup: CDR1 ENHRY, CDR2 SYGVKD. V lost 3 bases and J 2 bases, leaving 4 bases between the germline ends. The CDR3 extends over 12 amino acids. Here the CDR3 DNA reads TGTGCCATCAGTGACGGGAACTATGGCTACACCTTC. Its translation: CAISDGNYGYTF.

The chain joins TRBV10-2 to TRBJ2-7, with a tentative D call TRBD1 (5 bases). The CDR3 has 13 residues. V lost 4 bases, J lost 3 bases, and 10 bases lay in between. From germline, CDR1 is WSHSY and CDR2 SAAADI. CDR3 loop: CASSVGADYEQYF. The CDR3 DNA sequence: TGCGCCAGCAGTGTAGGGGCCGACTACGAGCAGTACTTC.

In DNA, the CDR3 is TGTGCCAGCAGTTTATATGGTCAGTATCAGCCCCAGCATTTT. It specifies CASSLYGQYQPQHF. This chain connects TRBV28 to TRBJ1-5; D not resolved. V lost 1 base to trimming and J lost 5 bases, with 9 bases between them. The CDR3 has 14 residues. Germline CDR1 MDHEN, CDR2 SYDVKM.